These T cell receptor beta chains were read from a single sample in a study of immune evolution from preneoplasia to lung adenocarcinoma. TCRdb keeps only in-frame clones here, not all; method: immunoSEQ multiplex PCR. The sample has about 7,000 clones, around 82% seen once. The sample comprised FFPE adjacent normal lung tissue. These receptor sequences come from a person aged 55-80 years with lung adenocarcinoma. Each CDR3 is given with its conserved first and last residue. A D gene is named only where the DNA matches it firmly. A clone size is listed for some rows: how often the clone was seen (once, few, many), or a class if it is expanded.

d_call,clone_size,j_call,v_call,cdr3_nt,cdr3_aa
.,.,TRBJ2-5,TRBV5-8,TGTGCCAGCATAGGTCTGGGGCAAGAGACCCAGTACTTC,CASIGLGQETQYF
.,.,TRBJ2-5,TRBV4-3,TGCGCCAGCAGCCGGAAAGGGGGGTCTCTAGAACAAGAGACCCAGTACTTC,CASSRKGGSLEQETQYF
.,.,TRBJ2-1,TRBV5-1,TGCGCCAGCAGCTCCGACAATAGTAACAATGAGCAGTTCTTC,CASSSDNSNNEQFF
.,.,TRBJ1-2,TRBV30,TGTGCCTGGAGTGTAGTTGACTATGGCTACACCTTC,CAWSVVDYGYTF
.,few,TRBJ1-4,TRBV2,TGTGCCAGCGTTAAACTGGCAAATGAAAAACTGTTTTTT,CASVKLANEKLFF
TRBD1,.,TRBJ1-2,TRBV5-1,TGCGCCAGCAGCCCCGGGACAGGGGGCGGCTACACCTTC,CASSPGTGGGYTF
TRBD2,few,TRBJ2-5,TRBV5-6,TGTGCCAGCAGCGGCGGGAGTGGAGAGACCCAGTACTTC,CASSGGSGETQYF
.,.,TRBJ2-7,TRBV15,TGTGCCACCAGCAGACGGACGACAGGTCCCTACGAGCAGTACTTC,CATSRRTTGPYEQYF
.,.,TRBJ2-5,TRBV14,TGTGCCAGCAGCCAAAACAGTCAAGAGACCCAGTACTTC,CASSQNSQETQYF
TRBD1,.,TRBJ2-1,TRBV9,TGTGCCAGCAGCGAGGTTCCGGGACAGGGATATGATGAGCAGTTCTTC,CASSEVPGQGYDEQFF
.,.,TRBJ1-1,TRBV28,TGTGCCAGCAGTCCTCGGGAGGGAACGCTGGTCACTGAAGCTTTCTTT,CASSPREGTLVTEAFF
TRBD1,.,TRBJ1-2,TRBV5-4,TGTGCCAGCAGCCCGTCTACGGACAGGAGGGAGGGCTACACCTTC,CASSPSTDRREGYTF
.,.,TRBJ1-1,TRBV9,TGTGCCAGCAGCGCTCGGGGGGTGAACACTGAAGCTTTCTTT,CASSARGVNTEAFF
TRBD1,.,TRBJ1-4,TRBV7-6,TGTGCCAGCAGCCCAGAGGGGACAGGGGACGAAAAACTGTTTTTT,CASSPEGTGDEKLFF
TRBD1,.,TRBJ1-2,TRBV5-1,TGCGCTAGCAGCTTGGACAGGCCGGACACCTATGGCTACACCTTC,CASSLDRPDTYGYTF
.,few,TRBJ1-5,TRBV7-2,TGTGCCAGCAGCCCTCAGAACAATCAGCCCCAGCATTTT,CASSPQNNQPQHF
.,once,TRBJ2-7,TRBV10-3,TGTGCCATCAGTGGGGTGGGGCTAATGCCCGAGCAGTACTTC,CAISGVGLMPEQYF
TRBD1,.,TRBJ1-2,TRBV10-2,TGCGCCAGCAGTGAGTCCCCTTATGAAGGGGGCGGCTACACCTTC,CASSESPYEGGGYTF
TRBD1,.,TRBJ2-2,TRBV4-3,TGCGCCAGCAGCCTTTCCGGGACAGCGAACACCGGGGAGCTGTTTTTT,CASSLSGTANTGELFF
.,.,TRBJ2-7,TRBV28,TGTGCCAGCGGCCGGGACTGGAGCTCCTACGAGCAGTACTTC,CASGRDWSSYEQYF
.,.,TRBJ2-7,TRBV19,TGTGCCAGTAGTTGGGCAGGGCGCGAGCAGTACTTC,CASSWAGREQYF
TRBD2,.,TRBJ2-1,TRBV28,TGTGCCAGCAGTAGTGGGCGGGAGGGCCCTCCCTACAATGAGCAGTTCTTC,CASSSGREGPPYNEQFF
.,.,TRBJ1-5,TRBV7-2,TGTGCCAGCAGCTTTACTGCAGCCAGCAATCAGCCCCAGCATTTT,CASSFTAASNQPQHF
.,few,TRBJ1-4,TRBV28,TGTGCCAGCAGTTGGAACAGGGTAAATGAAAAACTGTTTTTT,CASSWNRVNEKLFF
.,.,TRBJ2-7,TRBV7-2,TGTGCCAGCAGCTCCGCACGGACTTACGACGAGCAGTACTTC,CASSSARTYDEQYF
.,.,TRBJ2-3,TRBV21-1,TGTGCCAGCAGAGCACTAGCGGGAGTTGGAACAGATACGCAGTATTTT,CASRALAGVGTDTQYF
.,.,TRBJ1-1,TRBV5-1,TGCGCCAGCGGGCGGGGGGGTGTCACTGAAGCTTTCTTT,CASGRGGVTEAFF
.,.,TRBJ2-1,TRBV19,TGTGCCAGTAGTATGGATCCAGGCGACTACAATGAGCAGTTCTTC,CASSMDPGDYNEQFF